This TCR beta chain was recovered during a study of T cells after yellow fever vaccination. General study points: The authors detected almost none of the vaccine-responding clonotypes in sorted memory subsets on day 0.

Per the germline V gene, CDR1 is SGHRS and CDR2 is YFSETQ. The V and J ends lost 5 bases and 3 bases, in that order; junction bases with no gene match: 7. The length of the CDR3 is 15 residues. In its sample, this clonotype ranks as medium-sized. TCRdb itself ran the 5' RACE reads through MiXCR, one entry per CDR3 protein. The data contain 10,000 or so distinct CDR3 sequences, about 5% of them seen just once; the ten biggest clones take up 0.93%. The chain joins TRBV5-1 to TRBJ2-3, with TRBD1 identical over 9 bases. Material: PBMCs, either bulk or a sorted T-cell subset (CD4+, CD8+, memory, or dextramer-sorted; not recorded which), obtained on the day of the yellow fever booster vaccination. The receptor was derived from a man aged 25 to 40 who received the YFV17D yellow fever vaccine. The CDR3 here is CASSSGTGRTDTQYF. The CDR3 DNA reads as TGCGCCAGCAGTTCCGGGACAGGGAGAACAGATACGCAGTATTTT.